This TCR beta chain was sequenced for a study of blood T cell repertoires in COVID-19. Across the whole study: The origin of the acute and convalescent COVID-19 samples was the United States, Italy and Spain. Sample material is recorded as cDNA or gDNA derived from T cells, B-cell-depleted T cells, or PBMCs.

Germline V gives CDR1 LGHNA, CDR2 YNFKEQ. This CDR3 comprises 15 residues. The data were produced by immunoSEQ multiplex PCR, yet TCRdb's version contains in-frame clones alone and is incomplete. The sample contains approximately 310,000 clones, 80% to 90% of which appear only once. This clone was seen only a few times. The junction departs from germline at one end; a sequencing error may be responsible. The chain couples TRBV4-2 to TRBJ2-7; 11 bases line up with TRBD2. The origin of this receptor is a young man who had recovered from COVID-19. The sample taken for sequencing was PBMCs or T cells enriched from blood (not recorded which). CDR3 coding DNA: TGTGCCAGCAACCAACAGACTAGCGGGGACTACGAGCAGTACTTC. Its translation: CASNQQTSGDYEQYF.